This T cell receptor (beta chain) was documented in a study of post-analysis software for immune sequencing data. Deletions cut 8 bases from V and 5 bases from J, with 7 bases between. Germline CDR1 and CDR2: LNHNV and YYDKDF (reference sequence). The CDR3 covers 11 residues. This clonotype was found a few times. The antigen is not known. Sequencing libraries made from TCR beta cDNA carried unique molecular identifiers. Once about 0.85 to 10 million T cells were used, some 500,000 cDNA molecules resulted. TCRdb itself ran the PCR reads through MiXCR, one entry per CDR3 protein. The sample records 750,000 to 950,000 distinct CDR3 sequences, 35% to 55% being singletons. Points from the study as a whole: The study found significantly lower normalized Chao1 diversity in multiple sclerosis patients than in controls. Elevated frequency relative to controls characterized a handful of TRBV segments in patients, TRBV5-6, TRBV5-1 and TRBV20-1 among them.

Sequencing was performed on blood. The chain employs TRBV15 and TRBJ2-1; no clear D. The TCR originated in a girl aged 10 to 17 with multiple sclerosis. CDR3 sequence: CATATNNEQFF. In DNA form, the CDR3 reads TGTGCCACCGCCACTAACAATGAGCAGTTCTTC.